This T cell receptor (beta chain) was found in a study of T cells in Graves' hyperthyroidism and ophthalmopathy. Points from the study as a whole: Blood also carried most thyroid clonotypes expanded above 0.001. Prediction of ophthalmopathy progression came a median about 6 months pre-onset.

There are many counts of this clonotype. Its antigen is unknown. The study excluded patients with uncontrolled infection, other autoimmune disease, pregnancy or lactation. About 9.4 ml fresh peripheral blood yielded the PBMCs. V was shortened by 8 bases and J by 6 bases, with 7 bases between the two germline ends. The CDR3 spans 11 residues. Germline CDR1 is SNHLY and CDR2 is FYNNEI. Amplification targeted TCR beta CDR3 regions from RNA transcripts. A first-round RT-PCR of the TCR CDR3 used the HTBI primer set. One entry per CDR3 protein results from TCRdb running MiXCR on the multiplex PCR reads. Among hundreds of thousands of distinct CDR3 sequences listed, around 15% were seen once.

Sequenced material: blood. The sequence derives from a woman aged 40-49 years with Graves' ophthalmopathy. V usage is TRBV2 and J usage is TRBJ2-2; D not resolved. The CDR3: CASLRAGELFF. The CDR3 DNA is TGTGCCAGCCTCCGGGCCGGGGAGCTGTTTTTT.